This TCR beta chain was found in a study of T cell changes during pregnancy in multiple sclerosis. The CDR3 contains 15 residues. V dropped 6 bases and J dropped 1 base, with 12 bases sitting between them. In germline, CDR1 is MDHEN, CDR2 SYDVKM. This clone was seen a few times. Sequenced by immunoSEQ multiplex PCR; TCRdb stores in-frame clones only, minus some. The sample yields approximately 61,000 clones, under 95% seen once. This clonotype was sampled from a female donor in good health, enrolled as a control in a pregnancy study. This rearrangement joins TRBV28 to TRBJ2-2; tentative D call: TRBD2 (7 bases). The source material was peripheral blood, sampled after pregnancy. CDR3 residues: CASSGGPRNTGELFF. CDR3 DNA: TGTGCCAGCAGCGGGGGGCCTCGGAACACCGGGGAGCTGTTTTTT.